One and the same sample provided the 15 T cell receptor beta chains below, sequenced in a study of immune evolution from preneoplasia to lung adenocarcinoma. The data were produced by immunoSEQ multiplex PCR, yet TCRdb's version contains in-frame clones alone and is incomplete. The table has about 8,200 clones, approximately 80% seen once; the top ten hold 6.5% to 7.5%. The sample taken for sequencing was FFPE adjacent normal lung tissue. The receptors come from a person between 65 and 79 years old with lung adenocarcinoma.

The rearrangement uses TRBV14 and TRBJ1-1, with D hard to call. V lost 0 bases and J 5 bases, leaving 16 bases between the germline ends. The CDR3 has 16 residues. Germline lookup yields CDR1 SGHDN and CDR2 FVKESK. This CDR3 is CASSQDLGPLGTEAFF. The CDR3 DNA reads as TGTGCCAGCAGCCAAGATCTTGGGCCCCTGGGAACTGAAGCTTTCTTT.

This sequence joins TRBV9 and TRBJ1-2, with D perhaps TRBD1 (5 bases). Per the germline V gene, CDR1 is SGDLS and CDR2 is YYNGEE. This CDR3 has 15 amino acids. With 4 bases removed from V and 0 bases from J, the gap between germline ends came to 13 bases. The CDR3 nucleotides read TGTGCCAGCAGCTTCGGGACGTCGCCTAACTATGGCTACACCTTC. It is translated as CASSFGTSPNYGYTF.

This rearrangement joins TRBV28 to TRBJ1-2; D call uncertain. The V and J ends lost 7 bases and 2 bases respectively, with 14 bases between them. This CDR3 contains 14 residues. Germline V gene data show CDR1 as MDHEN and CDR2 as SYDVKM. The CDR3: CASIGSGENYGYTF. CDR3 sequence (DNA): TGTGCCAGCATTGGATCAGGCGAGAACTATGGCTACACCTTC.

This clone showed up just once. This rearrangement joins TRBV29-1 to TRBJ1-5; 9 bases agree with TRBD1. CDR1 and CDR2 (germline): SQVTM, ANQGSEA. The CDR3 runs to 14 residues. The junction had 4 bases not matched to a gene; V was cut back by 7 bases and J by 0 bases. CDR3 in amino acids: CSARQGGSNQPQHF. Written as DNA, the CDR3 is TGCAGCGCCAGACAGGGGGGTAGCAATCAGCCCCAGCATTTT.

This chain uses TRBV30 with TRBJ2-4, with D possibly matching TRBD2 (6 bases). The germline V gene has CDR1 GTSNPN and CDR2 SVGIG (reference sequence). This CDR3 region has 14 residues. V was cut by 2 bases and J by 9 bases, with 17 bases left in between. CDR3 nucleotide sequence: TGTGCCTGGAGTCCGATGGGGGGTGAGGGCATTCAGTACTTC. Translating gives CAWSPMGGEGIQYF.

The chain employs TRBV30 and TRBJ2-3; TRBD2 matches at 10 bases. J was trimmed by 5 bases and V by 3 bases; bases with no gene match: 5. The germline V gene encodes CDR1 GTSNPN and CDR2 SVGIG (reference sequence). The CDR3 spans 14 residues. The CDR3: CAWRLAGVIDTQYF. CDR3 sequence (DNA): TGTGCCTGGAGGCTAGCGGGAGTTATAGATACGCAGTATTTT.

The chain recombines TRBV4-1 with TRBJ2-1; the match to TRBD2 covers 8 bases. CDR3 size: 14 residues. Germline CDR1 MGHRA, CDR2 YSYEKL. V shed 5 bases, J shed 4 bases, and the junction held 4 bases outside the gene matches. The chain's CDR3 is CASSSAGGYNEQFF. CDR3 nucleotide sequence: TGCGCCAGCAGCTCGGCGGGGGGATACAATGAGCAGTTCTTC.

This clone was seen once. This sequence joins TRBV30 and TRBJ1-2; 7 bases match TRBD1. The V gene end was trimmed by 0 bases and the J gene end by 7 bases; junction bases not matched to a gene: 5. The CDR3 is 13 residues long. Germline CDR1 and CDR2: GTSNPN and SVGIG (reference sequence). CDR3 residues: CAWSVSGGFGYTF. Written as DNA, the CDR3 is TGTGCCTGGAGTGTGTCAGGGGGATTTGGCTACACCTTC.

The CDR3 region is CASSTQRTGDTEAFF. DNA for the CDR3: TGTGCCAGCAGTACCCAAAGGACAGGGGATACTGAAGCTTTCTTT. This sequence joins TRBV27 and TRBJ1-1; 9 bases fit TRBD1. This CDR3 is 15 amino acids long. Germline loops: CDR1 MNHEY, CDR2 SMNVEV (reference sequence). The V segment lost 5 bases and the J segment 5 bases; nucleotides outside the gene matches: 9.

The rearrangement links TRBV6-5 to TRBJ1-5; the D gene is possibly TRBD1 (6 bases). This CDR3 is 14 amino acids long. Trimming cost V 6 bases and J 7 bases, with 16 bases left between them. From germline, CDR1 is MNHEY and CDR2 SVGAGI. CDR3 DNA sequence: TGTGCCAGCAGCCCCCGGGGGGGCAGGCAGCCCCAGCATTTT. This translates into CASSPRGGRQPQHF.

The chain has TRBV2 and TRBJ2-2; D not certain. Per the germline V gene, CDR1 is SNHLY and CDR2 is FYNNEI. This CDR3 contains 12 residues. The V gene lost 5 bases and the J gene lost 7 bases, with 8 bases spanning the gap. The CDR3 reads CASSPDRGELFF. CDR3 sequence (DNA): TGTGCCAGCAGTCCGGACCGCGGGGAGCTGTTTTTT.

This clone was seen a single time. This rearrangement joins TRBV4-2 to TRBJ1-2; a weak D match, TRBD1 (5 bases). The CDR3 extends over 16 amino acids. The ends were cut back, 0 bases at V and 3 bases at J, with 14 bases in the middle. The germline gives CDR1 LGHNA, CDR2 YNFKEQ. The CDR3 loop is CASSQEGSGFDYGYTF. The DNA of the CDR3 is TGTGCCAGCAGCCAAGAGGGGTCAGGGTTTGACTATGGCTACACCTTC.

The chain is built from TRBV27 and TRBJ2-7; D is possibly TRBD2 (6 bases). Looked up from germline, CDR1 is MNHEY and CDR2 is SMNVEV (reference sequence). This CDR3 is 14 amino acids long. The ends were cut back, 8 bases at V and 4 bases at J, with 18 bases in the middle. The CDR3 loop reads CASSGLAGGYEQYF. The CDR3 region has the DNA TGTGCCAGCTCCGGACTTGCAGGAGGGTACGAGCAGTACTTC.

This chain joins TRBV6-5 and TRBJ1-4; tentative D call: TRBD1 (5 bases). V dropped 6 bases and J dropped 8 bases, with 10 bases sitting between them. The CDR3 spans 12 residues. Per the germline V gene, CDR1 is MNHEY and CDR2 is SVGAGI. The CDR3 is CASRGDGEKLFF. The CDR3 DNA follows: TGTGCCAGCAGAGGGGATGGAGAAAAACTGTTTTTT.

V gene TRBV19 combines with J gene TRBJ1-5; 10 nucleotides match TRBD1. This CDR3 region has 17 residues. Looked up from germline, CDR1 is LNHDA and CDR2 is SQIVND (reference sequence). V dropped 0 bases and J dropped 7; count of bases not matched to a gene: 9. CDR3 sequence reads: CASSIEGGQGLGQPQHF. The CDR3 DNA is TGTGCCAGTAGTATAGAGGGGGGACAGGGGCTCGGGCAGCCCCAGCATTTT.